What follows are 5 T cell receptor beta chains derived from one specimen sequenced in a study of shared clonotypes between healthy human individuals. The method was immunoSEQ multiplex PCR; TCRdb's version includes in-frame clones alone and lacks a portion of them. Counted here are around 500,000 clones, about 84% occurring once; the ten biggest clones make up 9.5% to 15%. Input material: PBMCs. Receptors were obtained from a middle-aged woman in good health. Some clones in this sample may be carry-over from other donors' samples.

This clone was counted ten times or more. V usage is TRBV4-1 and J usage is TRBJ2-1; 11 nucleotides align to TRBD2. The CDR3 sequence is 16 residues long. The J segment lost 4 bases and the V segment lost 6 bases, leaving 8 bases of the junction unmatched. The germline V gene encodes CDR1 MGHRA and CDR2 YSYEKL. The DNA for the CDR3 is TGCGCCAGCAGAGCCGCGGGACTAGCGGTTTACAATGAGCAGTTCTTC. It yields the protein CASRAAGLAVYNEQFF.

About this clone: With a far larger clone one base away, a read error is the likely cause. Other nucleotide sequences in the sample specify the same CDR3. The chain links TRBV4-3 to TRBJ2-3; no clear D. Deletions cut 0 bases from V and 1 base from J, with 8 bases between. Germline V lookup: CDR1 LGHNA, CDR2 YSLEER. This CDR3 is built from 15 residues. The CDR3 DNA reads TGCGCCAGCAGCCAAGAAGCCATTCGCACAGATACGCAGTATTTT. Translation: CASSQEAIRTDTQYF.

The chain recombines TRBV7-3 with TRBJ2-2; a weak D match, TRBD1 (6 bases). Germline loops: CDR1 SGHTA, CDR2 FQGTGA. CDR3 length: 15 residues. Between the trimmed V and J ends, which lost 1 base and 4 bases, there was a span of 10 bases. CDR3 coding DNA: TGTGCCAGCAGCTTAAGTTTACAGGGCACCGGGGAGCTGTTTTTT. As protein: CASSLSLQGTGELFF. The variable domain in full, completed from reference TRBV7-3 and TRBJ2-2, reads GAGVSQTPSNKVTEKGKYVELRCDPISGHTALYWYRQSLGQGPEFLIYFQGTGAADDSGLPNDRFFAVRPEGSVSTLKIQRTERGDSAVYLCASSLSLQGTGELFFGEGSRLTVL.

V and J are TRBV19 and TRBJ2-7; either TRBD1 or TRBD2 may supply D (5 bases each). The CDR3 runs to 13 residues. The V gene lost 7 bases and the J gene lost 5 bases, with 15 bases spanning the gap. CDR1 LNHDA and CDR2 SQIVND come from the germline V gene (reference sequence). CDR3 residues: CASNRQGEDEQYF. As DNA, the CDR3 is TGTGCCAGTAACCGGCAGGGAGAGGACGAGCAGTACTTC.

Remarks on this clone: With a far larger clone one base away, a read error is the likely cause. Additional DNA sequences in this sample encode the identical CDR3. The chain links TRBV25-1 to TRBJ1-1; no clear D gene. The germline V and J ends were trimmed by 0 bases and 1 base, with 15 bases remaining between them. The CDR3 sequence is 17 residues long. The germline V gene has CDR1 MGHDK and CDR2 SYGVNS. CDR3 nucleotide sequence: TGTGCCAGCAGTGAATATGCGACTGGGCAAGGGAACACTGAAGCTTTCTTT. This translates into CASSEYATGQGNTEAFF.